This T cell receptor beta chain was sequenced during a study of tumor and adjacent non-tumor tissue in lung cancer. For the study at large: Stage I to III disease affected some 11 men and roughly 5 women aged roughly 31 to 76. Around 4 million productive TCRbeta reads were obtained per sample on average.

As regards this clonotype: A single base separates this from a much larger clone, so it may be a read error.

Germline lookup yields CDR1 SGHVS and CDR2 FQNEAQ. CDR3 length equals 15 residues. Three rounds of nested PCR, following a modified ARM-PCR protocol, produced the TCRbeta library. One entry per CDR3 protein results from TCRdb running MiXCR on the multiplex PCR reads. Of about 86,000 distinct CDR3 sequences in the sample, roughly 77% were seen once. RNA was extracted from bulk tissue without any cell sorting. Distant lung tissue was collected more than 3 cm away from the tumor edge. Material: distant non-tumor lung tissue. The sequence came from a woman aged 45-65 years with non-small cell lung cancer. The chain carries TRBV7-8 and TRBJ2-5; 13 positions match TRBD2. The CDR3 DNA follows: TGTGCCAGCAGCTGGACTAGCGGGAGTGGTGAGATCCAGTACTTC. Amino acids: CASSWTSGSGEIQYF.